Following are 32 T cell receptor beta chains from one sample sequenced in a study of T cell responses to AZD1222 COVID-19 vaccine. Assay: immunoSEQ multiplex PCR; the TCRdb copy retains only in-frame clones and omits some. The sample shows approximately 160,000 clones, approximately 90% of them seen only once. Material: peripheral blood, obtained on day 0 of AZD1222 vaccination. The receptors originated from an adult in good health.

The chain couples TRBV20-1 to TRBJ1-1; D not resolved. The germline gives CDR1 DFQATT, CDR2 SNEGSKA (reference sequence). The CDR3 consists of 11 residues. V lost 0 bases and J 3 bases, leaving 2 bases between the germline ends. This CDR3 is CSARDYTEAFF. CDR3 bases: TGCAGTGCTAGAGATTACACTGAAGCTTTCTTT.

The chain recombines TRBV5-1 with TRBJ2-2, with 9 nucleotides matching TRBD2. The germline CDR1 and CDR2 sequences are SGHRS and YFSETQ. CDR3 size: 15 residues. With 4 bases clipped from V and 0 bases from J, the junction kept 1 base outside the gene matches. CDR3 bases: TGCGCCAGCAGCCGCGGGGGGGCGAACACCGGGGAGCTGTTTTTT. As protein: CASSRGGANTGELFF.

The chain combines TRBV10-3 with TRBJ2-2; D is perhaps TRBD1 (5 bases). The CDR3 consists of 16 residues. The germline gives CDR1 ENHRY, CDR2 SYGVKD. Trimming stripped 0 bases from V and 5 bases from J, with 13 bases between. In DNA, the CDR3 is TGTGCCATCAGTGAGTCGAAGGGGTTTCGGACCGGGGAGCTGTTTTTT. It translates to CAISESKGFRTGELFF.

A note on this clone: A read error may produce the germline difference seen at one junction end. The J gene is TRBJ1-1, the V gene TRBV6-1; D gene unclear. CDR1 is MNHNS, CDR2 SASEGT, per germline. This CDR3 has 14 residues. The CDR3 DNA follows: TGTGCCAGCAGTAAAGCAGCGGGAGGGACTGAAGCTTTCTTT. Translating it yields CASSKAAGGTEAFF.

The V and J genes are TRBV7-9 and TRBJ1-6; 10 nucleotides line up with TRBD1. Germline values: CDR1 SEHNR, CDR2 FQNEAQ (reference sequence). The CDR3 runs to 15 residues. With 3 bases clipped from V and 14 bases from J, the junction kept 10 bases outside the gene matches. The chain's CDR3 is CASSFSGTGEVTLHF. In nucleotides, the CDR3 is TGTGCCAGCAGCTTCTCCGGGACAGGGGAAGTTACCCTCCACTTT.

This sequence joins TRBV24-1 and TRBJ2-2; D is perhaps TRBD2 (5 bases). Germline V gene data show CDR1 as KGHDR and CDR2 as SFDVKD. V lost 4 bases and J 5 bases, leaving 19 bases between the germline ends. The CDR3 totals 17 residues. The CDR3 nucleotides read TGTGCCACCAGTGACCACCAGCGGTCGATCGAGACCGGGGAGCTGTTTTTT. Amino acids: CATSDHQRSIETGELFF.

The J gene is TRBJ2-3, the V gene TRBV5-1, with D possibly called TRBD1 or TRBD2 (5 bases each). This CDR3 is 17 amino acids long. Trimming took 2 bases from V and 4 from J, leaving 20 bases between them. CDR1 and CDR2 from the germline V gene are SGHRS and YFSETQ. The DNA of the CDR3 is TGCGCCAGCAGCTTAGACCCCGGGACGCAGCTGGCAGATACGCAGTATTTT. Its translation is CASSLDPGTQLADTQYF. The whole variable domain, filled in from reference TRBV5-1 and TRBJ2-3, reads KAGVTQTPRYLIKTRGQQVTLSCSPISGHRSVSWYQQTPGQGLQFLFEYFSETQRNKGNFPGRFSGRQFSNSRSEMNVSTLELGDSALYLCASSLDPGTQLADTQYFGPGTRLTVL.

The chain employs TRBV5-4 and TRBJ2-5; 8 bases map to TRBD1. V lost 0 bases to trimming and J lost 3 bases; unmatched junction nucleotides: 4. This CDR3 is built from 15 residues. The germline V gene has CDR1 SGHNT and CDR2 YYREEE (reference sequence). The CDR3 region is CASSLGPTGEETQYF. CDR3 nucleotides: TGTGCCAGCAGCTTGGGGCCGACAGGGGAAGAGACCCAGTACTTC.

The chain combines TRBV6-1 with TRBJ1-6; D is undetermined. The germline gives CDR1 MNHNS, CDR2 SASEGT. Trimming removed 4 bases at V and 2 bases at J, with 15 bases between. This CDR3 is built from 17 residues. CDR3 bases: TGTGCCAGCAGTGTGGCGCTCGAGATAACCTATAATTCACCCCTCCACTTT. Its protein is CASSVALEITYNSPLHF.

The V call is TRBV4-2, the J call TRBJ1-2; D might be TRBD1 (6 bases). CDR1 is LGHNA, CDR2 YNFKEQ, per germline. CDR3 length equals 13 residues. Trimming cost V 1 base and J 5 bases, with 8 bases left between them. In nucleotides, the CDR3 is TGTGCCAGCAGCCAAGGGACAGAGTATGGCTACACCTTC. This translates into CASSQGTEYGYTF.

The chain employs TRBV5-1 and TRBJ1-6, with TRBD1 as a possible D gene (5 bases). Germline V gene data show CDR1 as SGHRS and CDR2 as YFSETQ. V shed 2 bases and J shed 9 bases, with 15 bases lying between them. This CDR3 contains 15 residues. CDR3 in DNA: TGCGCCAGCAGCTTCGGGGGATACGATGGTTCACCCCTCCACTTT. This encodes CASSFGGYDGSPLHF.

V is TRBV7-6 and J is TRBJ2-1; no reliable D call. Germline assignment: CDR1 SGHVS and CDR2 FNYEAQ. Trimming removed 1 base at V and 7 bases at J, with 14 bases between. This CDR3 has 15 amino acids. This chain's CDR3 is CASSLEEMGRNEQFF. CDR3 bases: TGTGCCAGCAGCTTAGAAGAGATGGGCAGGAATGAGCAGTTCTTC. Based on the CDR3 plus reference TRBV7-6 and TRBJ2-1, the full variable domain is GAGVSQSPRYKVTKRGQDVALRCDPISGHVSLYWYRQALGQGPEFLTYFNYEAQQDKSGLPNDRFSAERPEGSISTLTIQRTEQRDSAMYRCASSLEEMGRNEQFFGPGTRLTVL.

The rearrangement joins TRBV11-2 to TRBJ2-7, with 8 bases lining up with TRBD1. The CDR3 length is 15 residues. The V gene's germline CDR1 is SGHAT and CDR2 FQNNGV. V shed 2 bases and J 3 bases; nucleotides not matched to a gene: 6. DNA of the CDR3: TGTGCCAGCAGCTTAAGGGGGACAGGCCTCTACGAGCAGTACTTC. Translation gives CASSLRGTGLYEQYF.

The chain couples TRBV14 to TRBJ1-4; the D is unclear. Trimming pared 1 base from V and 5 bases from J, leaving 14 bases between. CDR3 length: 16 residues. CDR1 and CDR2 from the germline V gene are SGHDN and FVKESK. CDR3 loop: CASSQVRGPTNEKLFF. The CDR3 coding sequence is TGTGCCAGCAGCCAAGTACGAGGTCCCACGAATGAAAAACTGTTTTTT. The full variable domain, rest sourced from reference TRBV14 and TRBJ1-4, is EAGVTQFPSHSVIEKGQTVTLRCDPISGHDNLYWYRRVMGKEIKFLLHFVKESKQDESGMPNNRFLAERTGGTYSTLKVQPAELEDSGVYFCASSQVRGPTNEKLFFGSGTQLSVL.

The chain joins TRBV5-1 to TRBJ1-2; D not certain. CDR3 length equals 14 residues. Germline CDR1 SGHRS, CDR2 YFSETQ. Trimming pared 0 bases from V and 6 bases from J, leaving 12 bases between. Written as DNA, the CDR3 is TGCGCCAGCAGCTTGGTTTTCTCCGAGAATGGCTACACCTTC. This codes for CASSLVFSENGYTF.

The V gene is TRBV3-1 (or the pseudogene TRBV3-2), the J gene TRBJ1-5, with D unresolved. Germline V CDR1 and CDR2: LGHDT, YNNKEL (reference sequence). The CDR3 runs 15 residues. Trimming took 5 bases from V and 0 from J, leaving 11 bases between them. CDR3 in DNA: TGTGCCAGCAGCTTAGCTGGGAATAGCAATCAGCCCCAGCATTTT. Its translation is CASSLAGNSNQPQHF.

CDR3 amino acids: CASSKADTPMNTEAFF. Written as DNA, the CDR3 is TGTGCCAGCAGCAAAGCGGACACCCCCATGAACACTGAAGCTTTCTTT. The rearrangement links TRBV21-1 to TRBJ1-1; the table's D call, TRBD1, has no DNA check behind it. TRBV21-1 is a pseudogene. The CDR3 loop spans 16 amino acids.

This rearrangement joins TRBV5-4 to TRBJ2-1; 8 bases fit TRBD2. The germline CDR1 and CDR2 sequences are SGHNT and YYREEE (reference sequence). The CDR3 covers 16 residues. J was trimmed by 4 bases and V by 4 bases; bases with no gene match: 10. CDR3 bases: TGTGCCAGCAGCCCGACCGGGACTAGACGTTACAATGAGCAGTTCTTC. Protein product: CASSPTGTRRYNEQFF. The full variable domain, rest sourced from reference TRBV5-4 and TRBJ2-1, is ETGVTQSPTHLIKTRGQQVTLRCSSQSGHNTVSWYQQALGQGPQFIFQYYREEENGRGNFPPRFSGLQFPNYSSELNVNALELDDSALYLCASSPTGTRRYNEQFFGPGTRLTVL.

The rearrangement links TRBV3-1 (or the pseudogene TRBV3-2) to TRBJ1-2; no firm D call. Trimming left V 0 bases short and J 0 bases short, with 14 bases between. CDR3 length equals 17 residues. Germline V gene lookup returns CDR1 LGHDT and CDR2 YNNKEL (reference sequence). The CDR3 reads CASSQDLGPEANYGYTF. The CDR3 nucleotides are TGTGCCAGCAGCCAAGATTTAGGGCCAGAGGCTAACTATGGCTACACCTTC.

The V and J genes are TRBV10-3 and TRBJ1-2; 7 nucleotides match TRBD1. Trimming at V came to 3 bases and at J to 4 bases, leaving 14 bases not matched to a gene. The CDR3 is 17 residues long. In germline, CDR1 is ENHRY, CDR2 SYGVKD. The CDR3 DNA is TGTGCCATCAGTGACCCACGACAGGGAGGGAGAGGCTATGGCTACACCTTC. Amino acid sequence: CAISDPRQGGRGYGYTF.

This rearrangement joins TRBV5-6 to TRBJ1-4; 7 bases match TRBD1. The V gene's germline CDR1 is SGHDT and CDR2 YYEEEE. The junction had 6 bases not matched to a gene; V was cut back by 0 bases and J by 4 bases. The CDR3 covers 16 residues. The CDR3 here is CASSLAGTALNEKLFF. CDR3 DNA sequence: TGTGCCAGCAGCTTGGCCGGGACAGCCCTTAATGAAAAACTGTTTTTT.

The chain recombines TRBV15 with TRBJ1-4, with 8 bases lining up with TRBD1. Germline-derived CDR1 and CDR2 are LNHNV and YYDKDF (reference sequence). This CDR3 comprises 17 residues. Trimming took 2 bases from V and 4 from J; bases not matched to a gene: 9. This chain's CDR3 is CATSRPQGALGNEKLFF. The DNA of the CDR3 is TGTGCCACCAGCAGACCCCAGGGGGCTTTGGGTAATGAAAAACTGTTTTTT.

The chain combines TRBV7-9 with TRBJ1-1; D is unresolved. This CDR3 spans 15 amino acids. Trimming took 1 base from V and 4 from J, leaving 13 bases between them. Looked up from germline, CDR1 is SEHNR and CDR2 is FQNEAQ (reference sequence). The DNA of the CDR3 is TGTGCCAGCAGCTTAGAAGGGTTATGGGGCACTGAAGCTTTCTTT. This translates into CASSLEGLWGTEAFF.

The J gene is TRBJ2-1, the V gene TRBV27; a weak D match, TRBD1 (5 bases). Germline V gives CDR1 MNHEY, CDR2 SMNVEV (reference sequence). CDR3 length: 13 residues. Trimming removed 3 bases at V and 7 bases at J, with 10 bases between. The CDR3 DNA reads TGTGCCAGCAGTTTGGGGCCCGGGAATGAGCAGTTCTTC. Translated, it gives CASSLGPGNEQFF.

This clone was detected only once. V usage is TRBV5-1 and J usage is TRBJ2-7; D not certain. Germline assignment: CDR1 SGHRS and CDR2 YFSETQ. V lost 0 bases, J lost 6 bases, and 10 bases lay in between. CDR3 length: 13 amino acids. The CDR3: CASSLGVSAEQYF. CDR3 bases: TGCGCCAGCAGCTTGGGCGTAAGTGCCGAGCAGTACTTC.

This chain joins TRBV7-6 and TRBJ1-3, with D tentatively TRBD1 (6 bases). Germline V gives CDR1 SGHVS, CDR2 FNYEAQ. This CDR3 is built from 16 residues. The V end lost 8 bases, the J end lost 3 bases, and 20 bases lay between the germline ends. CDR3 protein: CASGDLGGPLGNTIYF. The CDR3 nucleotides are TGTGCCAGCGGGGACCTCGGGGGGCCGCTTGGAAACACCATATATTTT.

This clone was observed a handful of times. The chain links TRBV12-3 or TRBV12-4 to TRBJ1-2; D remains ambiguous. The CDR3 totals 13 residues. V was cut by 0 bases and J by 8 bases, with 10 bases left in between. The CDR3 is CASSLAHGAGYTF. The CDR3 DNA sequence: TGTGCCAGCAGTTTAGCCCATGGTGCAGGCTACACCTTC.

This chain connects TRBV6-2 or TRBV6-3 to TRBJ1-2; D remains ambiguous. Trimming stripped 5 bases from V and 7 bases from J, with 14 bases between. In germline, CDR1 is MNHEY, CDR2 SVGEGT. The CDR3 covers 13 residues. CDR3 sequence: CASSLDEITGYTF. The CDR3 nucleotides are TGTGCCAGCAGTCTCGACGAGATTACTGGCTACACCTTC.

This chain's CDR3 is CASSLGGSYNSPLHF. The CDR3 DNA is TGTGCCAGCAGCTTAGGGGGTAGCTATAATTCACCCCTCCACTTT. The chain couples TRBV7-2 to TRBJ1-6, with D unresolved. There are 15 residues in the CDR3. Germline V gene lookup returns CDR1 SGHTA and CDR2 FQGNSA. V was cut by 1 base and J by 3 bases, with 7 bases left in between. Drawing the rest from reference TRBV7-2 and TRBJ1-6, the complete variable domain is GAGVSQSPSNKVTEKGKDVELRCDPISGHTALYWYRQSLGQGLEFLIYFQGNSAPDKSGLPSDRFSAERTGGSVSTLTIQRTQQEDSAVYLCASSLGGSYNSPLHFGNGTRLTVT.

V usage is TRBV6-5 and J usage is TRBJ1-1; no definite D call. With 6 bases removed from V and 5 bases from J, the gap between germline ends came to 13 bases. The germline V gene encodes CDR1 MNHEY and CDR2 SVGAGI. The CDR3 has 13 amino acids. CDR3 protein: CASSPLVDTEAFF. CDR3 in DNA: TGTGCCAGCAGCCCCTTGGTAGATACTGAAGCTTTCTTT.

The gene calls are TRBV2 and TRBJ2-7; TRBD2 matches at 8 bases. Germline values: CDR1 SNHLY, CDR2 FYNNEI. The CDR3 contains 14 residues. Germline trimming cut 7 bases from V and 4 bases from J; bases unmatched to any gene: 9. CDR3 sequence reads: CASKSSGGLYEQYF. As DNA, the CDR3 is TGTGCCAGCAAATCCAGCGGGGGCCTTTACGAGCAGTACTTC.

The chain uses TRBV7-6 and TRBJ2-2; 7 nucleotides match TRBD1. The J segment lost 5 bases and the V segment lost 5 bases, leaving 11 bases of the junction unmatched. Germline assignment: CDR1 SGHVS and CDR2 FNYEAQ. The CDR3 contains 16 residues. CDR3 region: CASSTRQGMSTGELFF. The CDR3 bases are TGTGCCAGCAGCACCAGACAGGGAATGTCTACCGGGGAGCTGTTTTTT. The variable domain in full, completed from reference TRBV7-6 and TRBJ2-2, reads GAGVSQSPRYKVTKRGQDVALRCDPISGHVSLYWYRQALGQGPEFLTYFNYEAQQDKSGLPNDRFSAERPEGSISTLTIQRTEQRDSAMYRCASSTRQGMSTGELFFGEGSRLTVL.